The next 2 T cell receptor beta chains were all read from a single sample in a study of beta chain features in type 1 diabetes listed by TCRdb under 2018. The library was prepared using the immunoSEQ multiplex PCR assay. The entire isolated RNA was reverse transcribed using the High Capacity cDNA Reverse Transcription Kit, and thus expressed TCRB transcripts were sequenced. TCRdb carries this immuneACCESS record with in-frame sequences only. Its versions omit some clonotypes, under half of them owing to an unresolved V gene in the studies checked, with the rest unexplained. This sample holds over 150,000 clones; roughly 8.1% were observed only once. Of the sample, 0.65% is held by the ten largest clones. The sequencing sample was made of central memory CD4+ T cells from blood. The receptors here all came from a man aged 18 to 30 in good health.

This clone occurred a few times. The rearrangement uses TRBV10-3 and TRBJ2-5; D may be TRBD1 (6 bases). CDR3 length equals 13 residues. CDR1 is ENHRY and CDR2 is SYGVKD in the germline V gene. Trimming stripped 4 bases from V and 1 base from J, with 7 bases between. CDR3 region: CAISGQAQETQYF. The CDR3 DNA reads as TGTGCCATCAGTGGACAGGCCCAAGAGACCCAGTACTTC.

J is TRBJ2-3 and V is TRBV7-9, with 9 bases that match TRBD2. The CDR3 loop spans 17 amino acids. CDR1 and CDR2 (germline): SEHNR, FQNEAQ (reference sequence). The ends lost 1 base at V and 1 base at J; junction bases unmatched: 6. The CDR3 loop is CASSLVVAGDGTDTQYF. CDR3 nucleotide sequence: TGTGCCAGCAGCTTAGTAGTAGCGGGGGACGGCACAGATACGCAGTATTTT.